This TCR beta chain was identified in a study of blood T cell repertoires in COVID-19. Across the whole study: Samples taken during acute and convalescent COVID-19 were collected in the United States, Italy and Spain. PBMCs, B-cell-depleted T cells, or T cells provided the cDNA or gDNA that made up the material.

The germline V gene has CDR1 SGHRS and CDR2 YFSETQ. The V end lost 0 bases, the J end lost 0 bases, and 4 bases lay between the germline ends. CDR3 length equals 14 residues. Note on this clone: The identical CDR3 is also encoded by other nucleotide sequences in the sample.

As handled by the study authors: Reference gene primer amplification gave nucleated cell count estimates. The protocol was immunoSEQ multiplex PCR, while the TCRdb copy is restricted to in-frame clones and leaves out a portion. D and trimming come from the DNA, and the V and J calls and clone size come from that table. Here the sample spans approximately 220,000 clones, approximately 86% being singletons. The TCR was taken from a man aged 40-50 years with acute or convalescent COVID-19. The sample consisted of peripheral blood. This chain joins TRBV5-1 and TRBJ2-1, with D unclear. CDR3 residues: CASSLDSSYNEQFF. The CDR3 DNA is TGCGCCAGCAGCTTGGATAGCTCCTACAATGAGCAGTTCTTC.